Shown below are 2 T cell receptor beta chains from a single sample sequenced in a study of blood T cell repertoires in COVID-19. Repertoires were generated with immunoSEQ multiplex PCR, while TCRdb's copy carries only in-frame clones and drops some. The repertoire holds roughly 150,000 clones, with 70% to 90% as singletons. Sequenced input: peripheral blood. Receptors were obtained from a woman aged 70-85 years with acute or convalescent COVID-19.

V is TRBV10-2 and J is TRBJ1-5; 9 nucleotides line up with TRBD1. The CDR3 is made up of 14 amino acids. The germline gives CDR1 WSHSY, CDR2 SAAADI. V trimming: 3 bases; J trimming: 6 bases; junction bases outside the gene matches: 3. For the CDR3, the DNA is TGCGCCAGCAGTGAACAGGGGGCGGTTCAGCCCCAGCATTTT. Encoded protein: CASSEQGAVQPQHF.

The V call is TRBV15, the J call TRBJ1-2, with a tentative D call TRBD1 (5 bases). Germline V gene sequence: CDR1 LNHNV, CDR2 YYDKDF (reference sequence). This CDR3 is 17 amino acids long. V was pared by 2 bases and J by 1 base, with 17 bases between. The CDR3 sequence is CATSRPPPGGFNYGYTF. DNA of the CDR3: TGTGCCACCAGCAGACCCCCACCCGGGGGGTTTAACTATGGCTACACCTTC.